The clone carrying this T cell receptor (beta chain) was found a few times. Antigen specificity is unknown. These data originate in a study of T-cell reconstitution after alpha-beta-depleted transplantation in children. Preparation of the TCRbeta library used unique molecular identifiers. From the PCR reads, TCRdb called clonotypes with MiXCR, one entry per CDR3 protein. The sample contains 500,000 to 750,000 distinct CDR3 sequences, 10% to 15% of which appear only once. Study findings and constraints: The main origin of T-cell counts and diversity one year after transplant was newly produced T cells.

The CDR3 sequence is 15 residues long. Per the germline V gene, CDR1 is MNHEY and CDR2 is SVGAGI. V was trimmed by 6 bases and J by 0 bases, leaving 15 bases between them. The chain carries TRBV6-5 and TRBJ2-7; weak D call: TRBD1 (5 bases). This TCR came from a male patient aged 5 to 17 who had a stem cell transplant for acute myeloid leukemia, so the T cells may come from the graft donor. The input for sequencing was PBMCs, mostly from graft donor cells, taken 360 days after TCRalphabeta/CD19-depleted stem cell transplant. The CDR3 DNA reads TGTGCCAGCAGCCGCGGACAAGGGATCTCCTACGAGCAGTACTTC. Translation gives CASSRGQGISYEQYF.